Listed below are T cell receptor beta chains from one sample, sequenced in a study of response to subunit inactivated influenza vaccine. TCRdb passed the RT-PCR reads through MiXCR, listing each CDR3 protein once. The table lists about 480,000 distinct CDR3 sequences, 11% of them singletons, with about an eighth in the top ten. Sequenced material: PBMCs from blood, taken more than 35 days after vaccination. These TCRs come from a man aged 50-59 years who received an inactivated influenza vaccine. CDR3s include the opening cysteine and the closing phenylalanine or tryptophan. D genes are given only for firm matches. Clone sizes are given selectively: once, few, many, or a class where the clone is expanded.

clone size	D gene	V gene	J gene	CDR3 DNA	CDR3 protein
NA	NA	TRBV9	TRBJ2-2	TGTGCCAGCAGGCGGGACAGCAACACCGGGGGGCTGTTTTTT	CASRRDSNTGGLFF
many	NA	TRBV29-1	TRBJ2-5	TGCAGCGTTGAAAGGGAGACCCAGTACTTC	CSVERETQYF
NA	TRBD1	TRBV4-3	TRBJ1-2	TGCGCCAGCAGCCAAGTGATTTTAGGGACAGGGGGAGACTATGGCTACACCTTC	CASSQVILGTGGDYGYTF
many	NA	TRBV15	TRBJ2-1	TGTGCCACCAGCAGAGATGTGAGGCAAGCGGGCAATGAGCAGTTCTTC	CATSRDVRQAGNEQFF
many	TRBD1	TRBV12-3/TRBV12-4	TRBJ1-4	TGTGCCAGCAGTGAGCTATTCAGGGGGCAAGGTGAAAAACTGTTTTTT	CASSELFRGQGEKLFF
many	NA	TRBV6-5	TRBJ2-2	TGTGCCAGCAGGGATTACGGGGAGCTGTTTTTT	CASRDYGELFF
many	NA	TRBV7-2	TRBJ1-1	TGTGCCAGCAGATCGACACCTGTTAACACTGAAGCTTTCTTT	CASRSTPVNTEAFF
many	TRBD1	TRBV29-1	TRBJ2-5	TGCAGCGTAGCCGACAGGGACCAAGAGACCCAGTACTTC	CSVADRDQETQYF
NA	NA	TRBV4-3	TRBJ2-7	TGCGCCAGCAGCCAAGGAATGCTAGCGGAGCAGTACTTC	CASSQGMLAEQYF
many	TRBD1	TRBV5-1	TRBJ2-1	TGCGCCAGCAGCTTTGGGACAGGGGGTTACAATGAGCAGTTCTTC	CASSFGTGGYNEQFF
few	NA	TRBV29-1	TRBJ2-3	TGCAGCGTTTTGCAGGGCAACACAGATACGCAGTATTTT	CSVLQGNTDTQYF
few	NA	TRBV29-1	TRBJ1-1	TGCAGCGTTCCTAGGGTTGAGGGGAACACTGAAGCTTTCTTT	CSVPRVEGNTEAFF
NA	NA	TRBV7-9	TRBJ2-5	TGTGCCAGCAGATCTTTTGGAGAGACCCAGTACTTC	CASRSFGETQYF
NA	NA	TRBV4-2	TRBJ2-5	TGTGCCAGCAGCCCGATGGAGCGAGAGACCCAGTACTTC	CASSPMERETQYF
many	TRBD2	TRBV11-2	TRBJ2-1	TGTGCCAGCAGCTTAAGGGGACGGAGCGGGGGCCTTTCCTACAATGAGCAGTTCTTC	CASSLRGRSGGLSYNEQFF
few	NA	TRBV20-1	TRBJ1-4	TGCAGTGCTAGTCGGCAGCCCCGTAATGAAAAACTGTTTTTT	CSASRQPRNEKLFF
NA	TRBD1	TRBV2	TRBJ1-1	TGTGCCAGCAGTAAAGACAGGGTAACCACTGAAGCTTTCTTT	CASSKDRVTTEAFF
few	NA	TRBV29-1	TRBJ2-3	TGCAGCGTTGACAGAAGCACAGATACGCAGTATTTT	CSVDRSTDTQYF
NA	TRBD1	TRBV12-3/TRBV12-4	TRBJ2-2	TGTGCCAGCAGCGGGACAGGGGACACCGGGGAGCTGTTTTTT	CASSGTGDTGELFF
NA	NA	TRBV9	TRBJ2-5	TGTGCCAGCAGCGTAGCATCAGGGGTGGGAGAGACCCAGTACTTC	CASSVASGVGETQYF
NA	NA	TRBV12-3/TRBV12-4	TRBJ1-1	TGTGCCAGCAGCTTTCCCCCCATGAACACTGAAGCTTTCTTT	CASSFPPMNTEAFF
NA	NA	TRBV12-3/TRBV12-4	TRBJ2-1	TGTGCCAGCAGACTTACTTTTTACAATGAGCAGTTCTTC	CASRLTFYNEQFF
few	NA	TRBV4-1	TRBJ1-6	TGCGCCAGCAGCCAAGTTGCGCAGTATAATTCACCCCTCCACTTT	CASSQVAQYNSPLHF
NA	TRBD2	TRBV20-1	TRBJ2-3	TGCAGTGCTAGAATAGCGGGAGAGACAGATACGCAGTATTTT	CSARIAGETDTQYF